The T cell receptor (beta chain) described here comes from a study of blood T cell repertoires in COVID-19. Study at large: Donors in the United States, Italy and Spain gave samples during acute or convalescent COVID-19.

Germline trimming cut 1 base from V and 6 bases from J; bases unmatched to any gene: 4. The V gene's germline CDR1 is SGHNT and CDR2 YENEEA. This CDR3 contains 14 residues. Assay used: immunoSEQ multiplex PCR; TCRdb lists only in-frame clones, some missing. The data show about 130,000 clones, approximately 89% seen once. The material sequenced was peripheral blood. The receptor was isolated from a human donor in a cohort sampled during active COVID-19. The rearrangement joins TRBV11-3 to TRBJ1-2; 8 bases align to TRBD1. Here the CDR3 reads CASSLGSGGDGYTF. In DNA, the CDR3 is TGTGCCAGCAGCTTAGGGTCAGGGGGCGATGGCTACACCTTC.